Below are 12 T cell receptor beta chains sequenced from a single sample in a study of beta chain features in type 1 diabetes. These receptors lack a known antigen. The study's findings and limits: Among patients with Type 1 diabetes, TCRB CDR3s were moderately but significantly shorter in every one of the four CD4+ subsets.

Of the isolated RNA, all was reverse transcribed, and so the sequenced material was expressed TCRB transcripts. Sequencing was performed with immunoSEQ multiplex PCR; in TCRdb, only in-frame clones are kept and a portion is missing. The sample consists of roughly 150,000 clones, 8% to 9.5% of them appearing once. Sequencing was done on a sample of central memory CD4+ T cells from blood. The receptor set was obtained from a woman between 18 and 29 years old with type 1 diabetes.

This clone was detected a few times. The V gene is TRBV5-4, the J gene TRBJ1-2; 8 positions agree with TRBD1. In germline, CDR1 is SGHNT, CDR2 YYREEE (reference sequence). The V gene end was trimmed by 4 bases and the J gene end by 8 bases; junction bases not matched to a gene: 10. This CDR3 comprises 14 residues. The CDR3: CASSNGQGWEGYTF. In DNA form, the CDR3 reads TGTGCCAGCAGCAACGGACAGGGTTGGGAGGGCTACACCTTC.

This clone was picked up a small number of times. The CDR3 region has the DNA TGTGCCACCAGGATTGGGGCCTCTGGAAACACCATATATTTT. Encoded protein: CATRIGASGNTIYF. The genes are TRBV15 and TRBJ1-3, with D possibly matching TRBD1 (5 bases). The CDR3 totals 14 residues. The germline V and J ends were trimmed by 6 bases and 0 bases, with 9 bases remaining between them. The germline V gene has CDR1 LNHNV and CDR2 YYDKDF (reference sequence).

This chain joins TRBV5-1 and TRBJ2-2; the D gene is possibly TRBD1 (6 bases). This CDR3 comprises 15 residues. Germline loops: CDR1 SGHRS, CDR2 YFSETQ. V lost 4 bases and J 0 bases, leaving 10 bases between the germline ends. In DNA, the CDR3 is TGCGCCAGCAGCAACGGACAGTCGAACACCGGGGAGCTGTTTTTT. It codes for CASSNGQSNTGELFF.

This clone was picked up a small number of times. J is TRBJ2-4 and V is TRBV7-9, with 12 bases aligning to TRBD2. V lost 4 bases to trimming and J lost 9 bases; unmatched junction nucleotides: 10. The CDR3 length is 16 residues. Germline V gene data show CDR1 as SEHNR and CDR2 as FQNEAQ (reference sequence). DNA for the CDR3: TGTGCCAGCAGCTCCGGACTAGCGGGAACGTGGGGCATTCAGTACTTC. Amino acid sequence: CASSSGLAGTWGIQYF.

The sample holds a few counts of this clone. CDR3 DNA sequence: TGCGCCAGCAGCTTGGAGTCCGGGAACGCAGATACGCAGTATTTT. It translates to CASSLESGNADTQYF. The chain carries TRBV5-1 and TRBJ2-3; possibly TRBD2 for D (5 bases). Germline lookup yields CDR1 SGHRS and CDR2 YFSETQ. V lost 0 bases and J lost 4, with 12 bases in between. CDR3 length: 15 residues. Full variable domain (rest looked up from reference TRBV5-1 and TRBJ2-3): KAGVTQTPRYLIKTRGQQVTLSCSPISGHRSVSWYQQTPGQGLQFLFEYFSETQRNKGNFPGRFSGRQFSNSRSEMNVSTLELGDSALYLCASSLESGNADTQYFGPGTRLTVL.

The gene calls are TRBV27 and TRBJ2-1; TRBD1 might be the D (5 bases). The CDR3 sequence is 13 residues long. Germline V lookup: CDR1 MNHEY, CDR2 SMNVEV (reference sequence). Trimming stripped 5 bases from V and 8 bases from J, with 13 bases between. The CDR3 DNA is TGTGCCAGCAGTGACAATCAGGGATATGAGCAGTTCTTC. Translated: CASSDNQGYEQFF.

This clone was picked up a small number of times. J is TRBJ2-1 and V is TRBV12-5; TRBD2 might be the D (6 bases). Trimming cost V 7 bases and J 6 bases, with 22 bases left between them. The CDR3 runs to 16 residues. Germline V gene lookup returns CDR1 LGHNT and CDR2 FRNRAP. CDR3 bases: TGTGCTAGTGCCCTCGGGGCGGGGATTGGGTCCAATGAGCAGTTCTTC. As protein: CASALGAGIGSNEQFF.

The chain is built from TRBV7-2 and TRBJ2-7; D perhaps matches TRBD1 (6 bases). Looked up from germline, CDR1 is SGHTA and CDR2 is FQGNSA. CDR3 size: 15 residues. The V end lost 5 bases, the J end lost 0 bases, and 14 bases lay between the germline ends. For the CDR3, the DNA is TGTGCCAGCAGCCCGACCCCAGGGGTCTCCTACGAGCAGTACTTC. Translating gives CASSPTPGVSYEQYF.

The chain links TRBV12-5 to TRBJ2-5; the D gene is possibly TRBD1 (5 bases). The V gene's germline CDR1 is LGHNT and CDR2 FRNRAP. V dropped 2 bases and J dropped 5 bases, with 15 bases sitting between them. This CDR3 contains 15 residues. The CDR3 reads CASGLQGSVGETQYF. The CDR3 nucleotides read TGTGCTAGTGGTTTGCAGGGAAGTGTAGGGGAGACCCAGTACTTC.

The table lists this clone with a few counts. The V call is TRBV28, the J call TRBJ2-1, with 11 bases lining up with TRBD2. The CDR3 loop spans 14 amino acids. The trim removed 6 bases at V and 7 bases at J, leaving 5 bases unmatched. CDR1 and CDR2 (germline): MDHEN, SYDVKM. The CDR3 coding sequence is TGTGCCAGCAGCCTCACTAGCGGGAGAAATGAGCAGTTCTTC. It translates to CASSLTSGRNEQFF.

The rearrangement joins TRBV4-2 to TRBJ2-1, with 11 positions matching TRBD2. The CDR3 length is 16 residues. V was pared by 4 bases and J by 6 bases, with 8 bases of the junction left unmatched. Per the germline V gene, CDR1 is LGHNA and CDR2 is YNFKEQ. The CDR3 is CASSRSGTSGTNEQFF. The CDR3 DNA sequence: TGTGCCAGCAGCCGCTCCGGGACTAGCGGAACCAATGAGCAGTTCTTC.

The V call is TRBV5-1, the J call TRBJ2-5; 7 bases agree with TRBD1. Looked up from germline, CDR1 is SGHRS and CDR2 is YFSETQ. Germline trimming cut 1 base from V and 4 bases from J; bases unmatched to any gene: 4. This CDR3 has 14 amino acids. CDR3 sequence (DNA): TGCGCCAGCAGCTTGACAGGGGTGAGAGAGACCCAGTACTTC. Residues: CASSLTGVRETQYF.